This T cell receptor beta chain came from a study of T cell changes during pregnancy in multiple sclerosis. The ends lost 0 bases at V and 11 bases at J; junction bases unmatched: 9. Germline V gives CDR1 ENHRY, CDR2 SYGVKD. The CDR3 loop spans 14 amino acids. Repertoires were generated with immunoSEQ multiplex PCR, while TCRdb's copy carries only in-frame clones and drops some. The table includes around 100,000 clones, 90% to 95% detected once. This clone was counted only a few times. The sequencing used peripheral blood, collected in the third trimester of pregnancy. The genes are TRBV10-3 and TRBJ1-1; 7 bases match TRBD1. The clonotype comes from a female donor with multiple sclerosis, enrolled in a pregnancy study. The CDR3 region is CAISESLGDRVAFF. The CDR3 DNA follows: TGTGCCATCAGTGAGTCGTTAGGGGACAGAGTGGCTTTCTTT.